This TCR beta chain came from a study of cytomegalovirus exposure and HLA in healthy donors. PCR used 60 Vbeta primers and 13 Jbeta primers. Generated by immunoSEQ multiplex PCR, the TCRdb table keeps only in-frame clones and is missing some. This sample has 180,000 or so clones, with about 75% found just once. Germline V gives CDR1 SGDLS, CDR2 YYNGEE. CDR3 length: 14 amino acids. V was trimmed by 4 bases and J by 4 bases, leaving 11 bases between them. Sample: PBMCs. This chain uses TRBV9 with TRBJ2-2; D is possibly TRBD1 (5 bases). The sequence was obtained from a woman aged 40 to 55 in good health and CMV-seropositive. This CDR3 reads CASSTTDTTGELFF. The CDR3 DNA reads as TGTGCCAGCAGCACCACGGACACCACCGGGGAGCTGTTTTTT.